This T cell receptor (beta chain) was sequenced during a study of T cell responses to AZD1222 COVID-19 vaccine. Background on the study: Recipients boosted at about 4 weeks or about 12 weeks are pooled.

A remark on this clone: What it binds is unknown.

Germline CDR1 is LNHDA and CDR2 is SQIVND (reference sequence). This CDR3 has 14 amino acids. Trimming removed 3 bases from V and 5 bases from J; junction bases left unmatched: 4. Overall study findings and caveats: At study baseline, merely more than 5 AZD1222 recipients were seropositive. CD4 TCRs linked to vaccination spanned spike, dominating at 160-218 and 743-854. Repertoire samples came only from after the peak T cell response.

The table came from immunoSEQ multiplex PCR; TCRdb's copy has only in-frame clones and leaves some out. The table includes fewer than 130,000 clones, around 92% detected once. The input for sequencing was peripheral blood, taken on day 0 of AZD1222 vaccination. This receptor was obtained from an adult in good health. V and J are TRBV19 and TRBJ2-5, with TRBD2 matching 9 bases. The CDR3 is CASSMWTSDETQYF. The CDR3 DNA follows: TGTGCCAGTAGTATGTGGACTAGCGACGAGACCCAGTACTTC.